The rows below give T cell receptor beta chains drawn from one sample of a study of shared clonotypes between healthy human individuals. Clones were sequenced by immunoSEQ multiplex PCR, and TCRdb holds only the in-frame ones, with some missing. The sample has over 2 million clones; under 95% are singletons. Material for sequencing was naive CD4+ T cells from PBMCs. These receptors were taken from a man aged 18 to 30 in good health. Some clones in this sample may be carry-over from other donors' samples. The conserved cysteine and the conserved F or W are not part of the CDR3 here.

v_gene	j_gene	CDR3aa
TRBV6-4	TRBJ2-1	ASREGPYNEQF
TRBV7-2	TRBJ2-5	ASSSPFGGAQETQY
TRBV28	TRBJ2-7	AKIKGCAYEQY
TRBV28	TRBJ1-2	ASSLGTGVNYGYT
TRBV4-2	TRBJ2-1	ASSQVTSGKGNEQF
TRBV27	TRBJ2-7	ASRLQGAPSYEQY
TRBV18	TRBJ1-2	ASSPAQTYGYT
TRBV20-1	TRBJ2-5	SGAGEETQY
TRBV11-2	TRBJ2-1	ASSPQGQGSF
TRBV18	TRBJ1-2	ASDTNRGHYGYT
TRBV28	TRBJ2-1	ASTYSGRASVDEQF
TRBV6-1	TRBJ2-1	ASRRERGLGEQF
TRBV7-8	TRBJ2-5	ASSLGGREETQY
TRBV9	TRBJ2-1	ASSAGRTGGDEQF
TRBV19	TRBJ2-7	ASRNPGRGEQY
TRBV27	TRBJ2-1	ASSSPWREGRVEQF
TRBV7-3	TRBJ2-2	ASSVAGAGELF
TRBV4-1	TRBJ1-2	ASSQGERNGGYT
TRBV6-1	TRBJ2-7	ASSGGWHTIPYEQY
TRBV25-1	TRBJ2-2	ASSLAGDTGELF
TRBV6-1	TRBJ1-1	ASSAQGVTEAF
TRBV28	TRBJ1-5	ASSFKGRAVQPQH
TRBV4-1	TRBJ1-5	ASSLGPLSNQPQH
TRBV6-1	TRBJ1-4	ASRTATTNEKLF
TRBV2	TRBJ2-3	ASSDGWPGDTQY
TRBV6-5	TRBJ2-5	ASSYSWTGRETQY
TRBV2	TRBJ2-3	ASSQQTDTQY
TRBV25-1	TRBJ1-2	ASSEPGTGNYGYT
TRBV9	TRBJ2-7	ASSVETGPTYEQY
TRBV4-1	TRBJ1-3	ASSQDHEGSYGNTIY
TRBV5-1	TRBJ1-1	ASSLPTTEAF
TRBV7-6	TRBJ1-2	ASSQLLGTGREMGGYT
TRBV2	TRBJ2-3	ASSVDRWRTDTQY
TRBV2	TRBJ2-3	ASSERRDTQY
TRBV5-6	TRBJ1-4	ASSLGPAAYEKLF
TRBV29-1	TRBJ2-3	SVRLLAGPDTQY
TRBV28	TRBJ2-7	ASSLDRGPYEQY
TRBV6-6	TRBJ1-1	ASSYYRSREAF
TRBV5-1	TRBJ2-3	ASSEAGVDTQY
TRBV7-2	TRBJ2-1	ASSLREAYNEQF
TRBV7-2	TRBJ2-1	ASSLAATLPVEQF
TRBV5-4	TRBJ2-7	ASSLRREGRYEQY
TRBV18	TRBJ2-4	ASSPPPGQGSLTKNIQY
TRBV4-2	TRBJ1-5	ASSPRAVSNSNQPQH